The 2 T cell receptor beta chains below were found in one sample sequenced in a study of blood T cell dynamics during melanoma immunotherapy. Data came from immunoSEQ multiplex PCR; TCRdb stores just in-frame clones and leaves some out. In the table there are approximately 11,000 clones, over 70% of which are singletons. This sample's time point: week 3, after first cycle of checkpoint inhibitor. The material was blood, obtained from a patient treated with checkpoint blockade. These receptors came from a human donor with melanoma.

CDR3 in DNA: TGCGCCAGCAGCCGCGACACAGGGAAGGCTAATGAAAAACTGTTTTTT. Residues: CASSRDTGKANEKLFF. The chain recombines TRBV5-1 with TRBJ1-4, with D possibly matching TRBD1 (6 bases). Germline V gene data show CDR1 as SGHRS and CDR2 as YFSETQ. This CDR3 has 16 amino acids. Trimming took off 4 bases at V and 3 bases at J, with 16 bases between the two ends.

CDR3 sequence (DNA): TGTGCCAGCAGCGGGCTGGGAGACAATGAGCAGTTCTTC. Translating gives CASSGLGDNEQFF. The chain carries TRBV9 and TRBJ2-1; weak D call: TRBD2 (5 bases). With 3 bases removed from V and 5 bases from J, the gap between germline ends came to 9 bases. The CDR3 covers 13 residues. CDR1 is SGDLS and CDR2 is YYNGEE in the germline V gene. Combining the CDR3 with reference TRBV9 and TRBJ2-1 gives the whole variable domain DSGVTQTPKHLITATGQRVTLRCSPRSGDLSVYWYQQSLDQGLQFLIQYYNGEERAKGNILERFSAQQFPDLHSELNLSSLELGDSALYFCASSGLGDNEQFFGPGTRLTVL.